This T cell receptor (beta chain) was retrieved from a study of blood T cell repertoires in COVID-19. Looking at the study overall: Italy, Spain and the United States were the sources of the convalescent and acute COVID-19 samples. PBMCs, B-cell-depleted T cells, or T cells provided the cDNA or gDNA that made up the material.

V was cut by 0 bases and J by 0 bases, with 11 bases left in between. CDR1 MGHRA and CDR2 YSYEKL come from the germline V gene. CDR3 size: 16 residues. Assay used: immunoSEQ multiplex PCR; TCRdb lists only in-frame clones, some missing. The sample consists of 85,000 to 120,000 clones, around 86% of them appearing once. This TCR was recovered from a man in his fifties with active or convalescent COVID-19. The chain couples TRBV4-1 to TRBJ1-2; no clear D. The sample was peripheral blood. Written as DNA, the CDR3 is TGCGCCAGCAGCCAAGACAGAACAGCAGCTAACTATGGCTACACCTTC. As protein: CASSQDRTAANYGYTF.